The clone carrying this T cell receptor beta chain was picked up a small number of times. These data are taken from a study of T-cell memory formation after mild COVID-19. TCRdb re-called the 5' RACE reads with MiXCR, one entry per CDR3 protein. The repertoire holds about 290,000 distinct CDR3 sequences, less than 20% seen once, with more than 20% in the top ten. The CDR3 loop spans 11 amino acids. CDR1 and CDR2 (germline): SNHLY, FYNNEI. This chain links TRBV2 with TRBJ2-5, with a tentative D call TRBD2 (6 bases). The material sequenced was PBMCs or a T cell subset sorted from them (not recorded which). This clonotype originated in a man between 18 and 35 years old who had mild COVID-19 (a few samples of this study predate the infection). Cell type and time point are not known. The CDR3 DNA is TGTTCTGGGACTTCCCAAGAGACCCAGTACTTC. This sequence encodes CSGTSQETQYF.